These 2 T cell receptor beta chains were sequenced from one sample in a study of neurological immune-mediated disorders. TCRdb re-derived calls from the 5' RACE reads in MiXCR, one entry per CDR3 protein. The sample has around 68,000 distinct CDR3 sequences, around 4% seen once. The sequenced material came from PBMCs. The receptors derive from a middle-aged man with multiple sclerosis.

This chain joins TRBV20-1 and TRBJ2-1; D is possibly TRBD2 (6 bases). The CDR3 has 16 amino acids. The germline gives CDR1 DFQATT, CDR2 SNEGSKA (reference sequence). The ends were cut back, 6 bases at V and 1 base at J, with 19 bases in the middle. The CDR3 region is CSARGVSGRSYNEQFF. The DNA for the CDR3 is TGCAGTGCCCGCGGTGTTAGCGGAAGATCCTACAATGAGCAGTTCTTC.

This clonotype was recorded many times. The chain couples TRBV12-3 or TRBV12-4 to TRBJ1-6; D is perhaps TRBD1 (5 bases). There are 13 residues in the CDR3. V lost 4 bases, J lost 6 bases, and 7 bases lay in between. This CDR3 reads CASSSQGNSPLHF. The CDR3 nucleotides are TGTGCCAGCAGTTCCCAGGGTAATTCACCCCTCCACTTT.